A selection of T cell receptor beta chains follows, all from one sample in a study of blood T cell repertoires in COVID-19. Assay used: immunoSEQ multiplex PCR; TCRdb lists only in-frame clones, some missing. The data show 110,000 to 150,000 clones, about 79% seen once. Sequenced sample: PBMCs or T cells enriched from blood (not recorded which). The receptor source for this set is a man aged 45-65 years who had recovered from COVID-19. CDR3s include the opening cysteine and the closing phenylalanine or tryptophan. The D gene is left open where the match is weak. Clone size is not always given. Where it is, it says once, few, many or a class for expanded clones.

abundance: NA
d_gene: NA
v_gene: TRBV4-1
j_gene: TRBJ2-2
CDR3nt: TGCGCCAGCAGCCAGACCAGGGACACCGGGGAGCTGTTTTTT
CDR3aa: CASSQTRDTGELFF

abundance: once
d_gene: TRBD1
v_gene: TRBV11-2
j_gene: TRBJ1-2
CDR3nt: TGTGCCAGCAGCCATCCCGGGACAGGGGCCGGCTATGGCTACACCTTC
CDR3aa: CASSHPGTGAGYGYTF

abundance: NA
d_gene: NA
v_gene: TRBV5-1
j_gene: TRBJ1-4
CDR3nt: TGCGCCAGCAGCTTGGTGGGGGGACGAGAAAAACTGTTTTTT
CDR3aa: CASSLVGGREKLFF

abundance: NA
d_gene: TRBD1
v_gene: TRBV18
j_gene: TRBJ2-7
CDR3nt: TGTGCCAGCTCACCCCGGGACAGGGGAGGCTACGAGCAGTACTTC
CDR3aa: CASSPRDRGGYEQYF

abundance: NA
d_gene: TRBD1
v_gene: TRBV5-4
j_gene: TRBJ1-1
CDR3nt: TGTGCCACATCAGCTGGGACAGCCCGAAACACTGAAGCTTTCTTT
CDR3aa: CATSAGTARNTEAFF

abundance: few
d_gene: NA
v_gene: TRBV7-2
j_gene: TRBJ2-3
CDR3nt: TGTGCCAGCAGCTTAGAGCTGTACACAGATACGCAGTATTTT
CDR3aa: CASSLELYTDTQYF

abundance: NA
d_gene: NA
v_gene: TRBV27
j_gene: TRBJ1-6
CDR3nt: TGTGCCAGCAGGCAGGACAGCGCCAAATATAATTCACCCCTCCACTTT
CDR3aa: CASRQDSAKYNSPLHF

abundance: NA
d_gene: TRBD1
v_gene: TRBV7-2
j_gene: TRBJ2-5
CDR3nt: TGTGCCAGCAGCCTAGGGGGCCGAGAGACCCAGTACTTC
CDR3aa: CASSLGGRETQYF

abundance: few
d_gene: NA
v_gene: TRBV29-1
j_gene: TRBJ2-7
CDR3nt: TGCAGCGTTGAAGACACATACTACGAGCAGTACTTC
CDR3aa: CSVEDTYYEQYF

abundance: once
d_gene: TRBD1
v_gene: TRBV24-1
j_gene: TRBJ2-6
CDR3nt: TGTGCCACCAGTGATTTTCCCTCGACAGGGGGCGCAGGGTCTGGGGCCAACGTCCTGACTTTC
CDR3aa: CATSDFPSTGGAGSGANVLTF

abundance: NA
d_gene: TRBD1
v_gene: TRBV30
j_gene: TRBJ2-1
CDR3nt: TGTGCCTGGGCAGGGGGACATGAGCAGTTCTTC
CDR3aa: CAWAGGHEQFF

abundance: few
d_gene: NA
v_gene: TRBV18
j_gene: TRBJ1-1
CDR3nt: TGTGCCAGCTCACATCTACCGAGAGCGAACACTGAAGCTTTCTTT
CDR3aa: CASSHLPRANTEAFF

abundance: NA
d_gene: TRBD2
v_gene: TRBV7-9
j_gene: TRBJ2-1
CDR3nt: TGTGCCAGCAGCTTAGGACTAGCGGGGGATAATGAGCAGTTCTTC
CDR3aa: CASSLGLAGDNEQFF

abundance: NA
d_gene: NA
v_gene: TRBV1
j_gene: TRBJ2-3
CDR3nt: TGCACCAGCAGCCAAGGCGGCTGCACAGATACGCAGTATTTT
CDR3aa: CTSSQGGCTDTQYF

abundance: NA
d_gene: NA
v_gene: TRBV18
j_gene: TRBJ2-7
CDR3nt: TGTGCCAGCTCACCACCGACAGAGTACGAGCAGTACTTC
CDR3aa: CASSPPTEYEQYF

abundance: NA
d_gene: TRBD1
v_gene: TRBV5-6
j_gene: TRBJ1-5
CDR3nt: TGTGCCAGCAGCTCGTGGACAGGGGCGTATAATCAGCCCCAGCATTTT
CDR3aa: CASSSWTGAYNQPQHF

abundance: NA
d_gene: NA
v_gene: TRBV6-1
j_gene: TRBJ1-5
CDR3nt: TGTGCCAGCAGTGCCCCTGGCGGATATAGCAATCAGCCCCAGCATTTT
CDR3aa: CASSAPGGYSNQPQHF

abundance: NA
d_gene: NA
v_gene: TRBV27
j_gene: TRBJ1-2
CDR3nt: TGTGCCAGCAGTTCCAGACAGGCTATCCCGGAGGGCTACACCTTC
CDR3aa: CASSSRQAIPEGYTF

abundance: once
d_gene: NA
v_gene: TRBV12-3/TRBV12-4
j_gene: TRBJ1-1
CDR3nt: TGTGCCAGCAGTTTACGGAACACTGAAGCTTTCTTT
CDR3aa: CASSLRNTEAFF

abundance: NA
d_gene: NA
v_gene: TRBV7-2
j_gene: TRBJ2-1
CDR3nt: TGTGCCAGCAGCTTAGTGGGACTCCTGTCCCATGAGCAGTTCTTC
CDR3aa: CASSLVGLLSHEQFF

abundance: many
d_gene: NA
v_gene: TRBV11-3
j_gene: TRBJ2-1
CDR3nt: TGTGCCAGCAGCTTAGAACAGGGTGGACACAATGAGCAGTTCTTC
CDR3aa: CASSLEQGGHNEQFF

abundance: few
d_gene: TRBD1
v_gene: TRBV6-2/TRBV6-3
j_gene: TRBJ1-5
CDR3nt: TGTGCCAGCAGCCTACCGGGACAGGGGTTCCATCAGCCCCAGCATTTT
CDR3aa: CASSLPGQGFHQPQHF

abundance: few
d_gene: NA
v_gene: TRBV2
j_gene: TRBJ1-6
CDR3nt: TGTGCCAGCACCCGCACACCAGGGCATTCACCCCTCCACTTT
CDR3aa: CASTRTPGHSPLHF

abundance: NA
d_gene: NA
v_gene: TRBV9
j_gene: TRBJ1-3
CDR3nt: TGTGCCAGCAGCGTAGTCGAGTCTGGAAACACCATATATTTT
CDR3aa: CASSVVESGNTIYF

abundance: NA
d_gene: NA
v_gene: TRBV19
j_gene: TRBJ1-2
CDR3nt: TGTGCCAGTAGTATAGGACAGAAGGACTATGGCTACACCTTC
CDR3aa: CASSIGQKDYGYTF

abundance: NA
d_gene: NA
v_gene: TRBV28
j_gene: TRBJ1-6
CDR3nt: TGTGCCAGCAGCCAAAGAACCGAGGGCCTCCACTTT
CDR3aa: CASSQRTEGLHF

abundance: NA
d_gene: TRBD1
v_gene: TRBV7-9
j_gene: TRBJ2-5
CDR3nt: TGTGCCAGCAGCATTCGACAGGGGGATGAGACCCAGTACTTC
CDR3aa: CASSIRQGDETQYF

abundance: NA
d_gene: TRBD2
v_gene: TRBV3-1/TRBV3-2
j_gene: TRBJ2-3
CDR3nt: TGTGCCAGCAGTCCGAGCGGGGGCCACACAGATACGCAGTATTTT
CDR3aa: CASSPSGGHTDTQYF

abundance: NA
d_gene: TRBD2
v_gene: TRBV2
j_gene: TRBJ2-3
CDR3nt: TGTGCCAGCAGGGCCGGGACTAGCGGTGATACGCAGTATTTT
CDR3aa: CASRAGTSGDTQYF